This T cell receptor beta chain was documented in a study of CD8 T cells in ankylosing spondylitis. Findings of the study overall: Disease-linked clones bore a CD8+ phenotype, appearing relatively rarely in peripheral blood.

Between the trimmed V and J ends, which lost 3 bases and 1 base, there was a span of 9 bases. The CDR3 sequence is 14 residues long. Germline V gives CDR1 SEHNR, CDR2 FQNEAQ (reference sequence). This clonotype was detected many times. Its antigen is not identified. From the 5' RACE reads, TCRdb called clonotypes with MiXCR, one entry per CDR3 protein. The data show some 140,000 distinct CDR3 sequences, roughly 8.8% seen once. V usage is TRBV7-9 and J usage is TRBJ1-1; D is ambiguous. This sequence was found in a male donor with ankylosing spondylitis. The sample taken for sequencing was synovial fluid, either unsorted or a sorted T cell fraction (not recorded which). The CDR3 spells CASSFTSSNTEAFF. In nucleotides, the CDR3 is TGTGCCAGCAGCTTTACCAGTTCGAACACTGAAGCTTTCTTT. The full variable domain, completed using reference TRBV7-9 and TRBJ1-1, is DTGVSQNPRHKITKRGQNVTFRCDPISEHNRLYWYRQTLGQGPEFLTYFQNEAQLEKSRLLSDRFSAERPKGSFSTLEIQRTEQGDSAMYLCASSFTSSNTEAFFGQGTRLTVV.